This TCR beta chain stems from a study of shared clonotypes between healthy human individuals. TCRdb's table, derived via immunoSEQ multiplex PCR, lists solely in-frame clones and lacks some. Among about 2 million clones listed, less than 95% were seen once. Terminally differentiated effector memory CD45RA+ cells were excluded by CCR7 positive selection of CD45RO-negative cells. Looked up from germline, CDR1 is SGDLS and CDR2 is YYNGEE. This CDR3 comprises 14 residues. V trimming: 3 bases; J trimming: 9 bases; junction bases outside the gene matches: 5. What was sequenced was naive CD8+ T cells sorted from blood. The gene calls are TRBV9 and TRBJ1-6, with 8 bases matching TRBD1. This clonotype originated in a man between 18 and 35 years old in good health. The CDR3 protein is CASSAGGKGSPLHF. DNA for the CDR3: TGTGCCAGCAGCGCAGGGGGCAAAGGTTCACCCCTCCACTTT.